This passage covers 25 T cell receptor beta chains from one sample sequenced in a study of shared T cell receptors in the human thymus. The data were produced by immunoSEQ multiplex PCR, yet TCRdb's version contains in-frame clones alone and is incomplete. Counted here are 640,000 or so clones, approximately 87% occurring once; the ten biggest clones make up under 0.01%. This sample was shared with a second study, whose subject was human thymus T cells.

Material for sequencing was thymocytes. The receptors derive from a boy under two years old with a congenital heart defect.

The chain is built from TRBV5-6 and TRBJ1-6; 7 positions agree with TRBD1. V was pared by 1 base and J by 10 bases, with 11 bases of the junction left unmatched. Per germline, CDR1 SGHDT and CDR2 YYEEEE. This CDR3 is 16 amino acids long. The CDR3 DNA is TGTGCCAGCAGCTTGTCGGCTGTGCCAGGGGGATCACCCCTCCACTTT. Translated, it gives CASSLSAVPGGSPLHF.

The rearrangement joins TRBV7-2 to TRBJ2-5; TRBD2 might be the D (6 bases). The CDR3 spans 16 residues. Germline CDR1 reads SGHTA; CDR2 reads FQGNSA. Trimming shortened V by 1 base and J by 2 bases, and 14 bases separated the two germline ends. CDR3 amino acids: CASSLGKLAKQETQYF. The CDR3 DNA follows: TGTGCCAGCAGCTTAGGCAAACTAGCCAAACAAGAGACCCAGTACTTC.

The chain recombines TRBV4-3 with TRBJ1-1, with 8 bases matching TRBD1. Germline values: CDR1 LGHNA, CDR2 YSLEER. This CDR3 is 17 amino acids long. J was trimmed by 0 bases and V by 8 bases; bases with no gene match: 14. The CDR3 DNA reads TGCGCCAGCGCCCCCACCTACAGGGGGAGAATGAACACTGAAGCTTTCTTT. Protein: CASAPTYRGRMNTEAFF.

This clone was counted a single time. The gene calls are TRBV2 and TRBJ1-1; TRBD1 might be the D (6 bases). Trimming cost V 4 bases and J 2 bases, with 11 bases left between them. The length of the CDR3 is 14 residues. Germline V lookup: CDR1 SNHLY, CDR2 FYNNEI. The chain's CDR3 is CASSGVRGNTEAFF. CDR3 sequence (DNA): TGTGCCAGCAGTGGGGTCAGGGGAAACACTGAAGCTTTCTTT.

In DNA form, the CDR3 reads TGTGCCACCGCCCGGGGGAGCTCCTACAATGAGCAGTTCTTC. Its protein product is CATARGSSYNEQFF. The rearrangement joins TRBV27 to TRBJ2-1, with a tentative D call TRBD2 (6 bases). Trimming stripped 10 bases from V and 0 bases from J, with 13 bases between. CDR3 length: 14 residues. Germline lookup yields CDR1 MNHEY and CDR2 SMNVEV (reference sequence).

This sequence joins TRBV30 and TRBJ1-4, with D uncertain. The CDR3 has 14 residues. With 1 base removed from V and 1 base from J, the gap between germline ends came to 7 bases. Looked up from germline, CDR1 is GTSNPN and CDR2 is SVGIG (reference sequence). CDR3 sequence (DNA): TGTGCCTGGAGTGGAGGGAAAACTAATGAAAAACTGTTTTTT. It specifies CAWSGGKTNEKLFF.

This chain connects TRBV4-3 to TRBJ2-1, with 14 nucleotides matching TRBD2. Germline V gives CDR1 LGHNA, CDR2 YSLEER. With 1 base clipped from V and 2 bases from J, the junction kept 7 bases outside the gene matches. This CDR3 region has 19 residues. CDR3 loop: CASSQAGTSGSFTYNEQFF. The DNA for the CDR3 is TGCGCCAGCAGCCAAGCCGGGACTAGCGGGAGTTTCACCTACAATGAGCAGTTCTTC.

The CDR3 protein is CPGSDGLKYNEQFF. The CDR3 nucleotides are TGTCCTGGGAGCGATGGACTCAAGTACAATGAGCAGTTCTTC. The V call is TRBV22-1, the J call TRBJ2-1; no check of the table's D call, TRBD2, against the DNA was made. TRBV22-1 is recorded as a pseudogene. The CDR3 covers 14 residues.

The chain combines TRBV5-4 with TRBJ1-1; 10 nucleotides match TRBD1. Germline values: CDR1 SGHNT, CDR2 YYREEE (reference sequence). This CDR3 contains 14 residues. V dropped 4 bases and J dropped 12; count of bases not matched to a gene: 12. The chain's CDR3 is CASSLRQGADETFF. CDR3 coding DNA: TGTGCCAGCAGCCTAAGACAGGGGGCCGATGAGACTTTCTTT.

V and J are TRBV7-3 and TRBJ2-7; TRBD1 agrees at 8 bases. The CDR3 is 16 amino acids. Germline V gives CDR1 SGHTA, CDR2 FQGTGA. J lost 0 bases, V lost 5 bases, and 9 bases had no gene match. CDR3 region: CASSRQTGEISYEQYF. The CDR3 DNA reads as TGTGCCAGCAGCCGCCAGACAGGGGAAATCTCCTACGAGCAGTACTTC.

This sequence joins TRBV7-9 and TRBJ2-3, with 9 bases that match TRBD2. CDR3 length: 16 amino acids. CDR1 and CDR2 from the germline V gene are SEHNR and FQNEAQ (reference sequence). J was trimmed by 1 base and V by 4 bases; bases with no gene match: 6. The CDR3, as DNA: TGTGCCAGCAGCTGGGGGAAGCGGGGGGGCACAGATACGCAGTATTTT. It is translated as CASSWGKRGGTDTQYF. Full variable domain (rest looked up from reference TRBV7-9 and TRBJ2-3): DTGVSQNPRHKITKRGQNVTFRCDPISEHNRLYWYRQTLGQGPEFLTYFQNEAQLEKSRLLSDRFSAERPKGSFSTLEIQRTEQGDSAMYLCASSWGKRGGTDTQYFGPGTRLTVL.

The chain joins TRBV28 to TRBJ1-6; no reliable D call. The V and J ends lost 5 bases and 6 bases respectively, with 14 bases between them. The CDR3 runs to 15 residues. Germline CDR1 MDHEN, CDR2 SYDVKM. The chain's CDR3 is CASSPREALNSPLHF. DNA of the CDR3: TGTGCCAGCAGTCCGAGGGAGGCCCTTAATTCACCCCTCCACTTT.

The genes are TRBV4-3 and TRBJ1-6, with D maybe TRBD1 (5 bases). Germline V CDR1 and CDR2: LGHNA, YSLEER. This CDR3 has 18 amino acids. V shed 0 bases and J shed 5 bases, with 17 bases lying between them. CDR3 coding DNA: TGCGCCAGCAGCCAAGATCGGGGGGGATCCAAAAATAATTCACCCCTCCACTTT. Translating gives CASSQDRGGSKNNSPLHF.

The V call is TRBV19, the J call TRBJ2-7; the match to TRBD1 covers 9 bases. CDR1 LNHDA and CDR2 SQIVND come from the germline V gene (reference sequence). After removal of 6 bases from V and 1 base from J, the junction contained 1 base not matched to a gene. This CDR3 region has 13 residues. CDR3 bases: TGTGCCAGTAGGGGACAGGGATCCTACGAGCAGTACTTC. Residues: CASRGQGSYEQYF.

This sequence joins TRBV5-1 and TRBJ1-1; tentative D call: TRBD1 (6 bases). Germline-derived CDR1 and CDR2 are SGHRS and YFSETQ. Trimming shortened V by 4 bases and J by 7 bases, and 20 bases separated the two germline ends. The CDR3 is 15 amino acids. CDR3 amino acids: CASSPTLRQEDEAFF. CDR3 bases: TGCGCCAGCAGCCCCACCCTCAGACAGGAGGATGAAGCTTTCTTT.

This clone has a handful of counts. The V gene is TRBV19, the J gene TRBJ1-6; D gene ambiguous. Germline CDR1 and CDR2: LNHDA and SQIVND (reference sequence). CDR3 size: 16 residues. V gave up 3 bases and J gave up 5 bases, with 14 bases separating them. As DNA, the CDR3 is TGTGCCAGTAGTATGGGCCCCGACAATAATAATTCACCCCTCCACTTT. Translation gives CASSMGPDNNNSPLHF.

This clone was detected only a few times. V usage is TRBV28 and J usage is TRBJ2-3, with D perhaps matching TRBD1 (5 bases). V lost 7 bases and J lost 2, with 19 bases in between. The CDR3 contains 16 residues. CDR1 is MDHEN and CDR2 is SYDVKM in the germline V gene. The CDR3 spells CASIARLKGDTDTQYF. DNA of the CDR3: TGTGCCAGCATTGCCCGGCTAAAAGGGGACACAGATACGCAGTATTTT.

This clone was seen once. The rearrangement uses TRBV19 and TRBJ1-2; 7 positions match TRBD1. CDR1 and CDR2 from the germline V gene are LNHDA and SQIVND (reference sequence). This CDR3 is 15 amino acids long. V shed 3 bases, J shed 2 bases, and the junction held 6 bases outside the gene matches. The CDR3 loop is CASSIKGARNYGYTF. CDR3 sequence (DNA): TGTGCCAGTAGTATTAAGGGGGCGCGCAACTATGGCTACACCTTC.

Points on this clone: The junction shows a germline mismatch at one end, possibly a read error. Other DNA sequences in this sample translate to the same CDR3. The chain uses TRBV25-1 and TRBJ1-1; the D gene is possibly TRBD1 (5 bases). The CDR3 length is 14 residues. The V gene's germline CDR1 is MGHDK and CDR2 SYGVNS. The CDR3 nucleotides are TGTGCCAGCAGCGGGGGGAGAAAGAACACTGAAGCCTTCTTT. Its translation is CASSGGRKNTEAFF.

This sequence joins TRBV9 and TRBJ1-3; D not resolved. Germline V gene lookup returns CDR1 SGDLS and CDR2 YYNGEE. The V end lost 4 bases, the J end lost 0 bases, and 11 bases lay between the germline ends. This CDR3 region has 15 residues. The CDR3 is CASSKVRHSGNTIYF. The DNA for the CDR3 is TGTGCCAGCAGCAAGGTCAGGCACTCTGGAAACACCATATATTTT.

V usage is TRBV5-6 and J usage is TRBJ1-2; TRBD1 matches 9 bases. Trimming removed 3 bases from V and 4 bases from J; junction bases left unmatched: 16. CDR1 and CDR2 (germline): SGHDT, YYEEEE. The CDR3 totals 18 residues. CDR3 bases: TGTGCCAGCAGCTCCCCCATGCATAGGACAGGGGACCCCTATGGCTACACCTTC. Residues: CASSSPMHRTGDPYGYTF.

The sample holds one count of this clone. This chain uses TRBV29-1 with TRBJ2-3; TRBD2 matches 12 bases. This CDR3 is built from 13 residues. After removal of 7 bases from V and 6 bases from J, the junction contained 5 bases not matched to a gene. Germline assignment: CDR1 SQVTM and CDR2 ANQGSEA. The CDR3 sequence is CSGLTSGSDTQYF. For the CDR3, the DNA is TGCAGCGGGCTGACTAGCGGGAGTGATACGCAGTATTTT.

The chain combines TRBV12-5 with TRBJ2-1; 11 nucleotides line up with TRBD2. CDR1 and CDR2 from the germline V gene are LGHNT and FRNRAP. This CDR3 comprises 15 residues. Germline trimming cut 7 bases from V and 1 base from J; bases unmatched to any gene: 3. The CDR3 is CASDASGRSYNEQFF. CDR3 coding DNA: TGTGCTAGTGATGCTAGCGGGAGGTCCTACAATGAGCAGTTCTTC.

J is TRBJ1-5 and V is TRBV19, with 8 nucleotides matching TRBD1. V lost 3 bases, J lost 0 bases, and 13 bases stayed unmatched. CDR3 length: 19 amino acids. Germline lookup yields CDR1 LNHDA and CDR2 SQIVND (reference sequence). DNA of the CDR3: TGTGCCAGTAGTATCAGCCCGCAAGGGACAGGAAATAGCAATCAGCCCCAGCATTTT. Its protein product is CASSISPQGTGNSNQPQHF.

The chain is built from TRBV12-5 and TRBJ2-7, with 9 bases identical to TRBD2. This CDR3 spans 22 amino acids. Germline trimming cut 0 bases from V and 3 bases from J; bases unmatched to any gene: 24. Germline V gene sequence: CDR1 LGHNT, CDR2 FRNRAP. Written as DNA, the CDR3 is TGTGCTAGTGGTTTGGTACGTGGGGGGGGAGCGGGAGGCCCCTACCCTATCTACGAGCAGTACTTC. Its translation: CASGLVRGGGAGGPYPIYEQYF.